This T cell receptor (beta chain) appears in the sequencing data of a study of T cells in Graves' hyperthyroidism and ophthalmopathy. Amplification of TCR beta CDR3 regions was performed using RNA transcripts as template. HTBI primers were the set used in a first-round RT-PCR of the TCR CDR3. TCRdb re-derived calls from the multiplex PCR reads in MiXCR, one entry per CDR3 protein. Seen here are roughly 500,000 distinct CDR3 sequences, roughly 16% observed once, and the top ten hold less than 30%. This clonotype was counted ten times or more. V lost 2 bases to trimming and J lost 3 bases, with 9 bases between them. The CDR3 is made up of 14 amino acids. Germline-derived CDR1 and CDR2 are SGDLS and YYNGEE.

The rearrangement links TRBV9 to TRBJ2-1; D unclear. Sequenced sample: blood. The TCR comes from a woman in her thirties with Graves' ophthalmopathy. Here the CDR3 reads CASSVDTDYNEQFF. CDR3 in DNA: TGTGCCAGCAGCGTTGACACAGACTACAATGAGCAGTTCTTC.